This TCR beta chain was profiled in a study of blood T cell repertoires in COVID-19. Looking at the study overall: The study drew acute and convalescent COVID-19 samples from the United States, Italy and Spain. T cells, B-cell-depleted T cells, or PBMCs supplied cDNA or gDNA.

Original handling: Counts of nucleated cells, estimated from reference gene primer amplification, were obtained. Profiled with immunoSEQ multiplex PCR; TCRdb holds only in-frame clones, not every one. V, J and clone size are those of that table, while D and trimming were read from the DNA. This sample yields fewer than 150,000 clones, of which 70% to 80% are seen a single time; under 14% belongs to the top ten. Germline V lookup: CDR1 MDHEN, CDR2 SYDVKM. The length of the CDR3 is 13 residues. V shed 6 bases and J 4 bases; nucleotides not matched to a gene: 6. This clone has a handful of counts. The sequence was obtained from a human donor in a cohort sampled during active COVID-19. This chain uses TRBV28 with TRBJ2-7, with 7 bases lining up with TRBD1. Material for sequencing was peripheral blood. The chain's CDR3 is CASRESTGYEQYF. The CDR3 DNA reads as TGTGCCAGCAGGGAATCGACAGGGTACGAGCAGTACTTC.